One and the same sample provided the 25 T cell receptor beta chains below, sequenced in a study of blood T cell repertoires in COVID-19. Some clones are missing from TCRdb's copy, which holds only in-frame ones; the method was immunoSEQ multiplex PCR. The table records 200,000 to 300,000 clones, about 85% of them present only once. Sequences were obtained from peripheral blood. The receptors shown here come from a man aged 55 to 70 who had recovered from COVID-19.

The chain joins TRBV11-2 to TRBJ1-3, with a tentative D call TRBD1 (6 bases). Deletions cut 1 base from V and 0 bases from J, with 19 bases between. The CDR3 spans 19 residues. Germline V gene lookup returns CDR1 SGHAT and CDR2 FQNNGV. CDR3 residues: CASSLAGNPGGHSGNTIYF. The DNA for the CDR3 is TGTGCCAGCAGCTTAGCAGGGAACCCGGGGGGGCACTCTGGAAACACCATATATTTT.

V gene TRBV19 combines with J gene TRBJ1-2; D is ambiguous. The CDR3 loop spans 14 amino acids. CDR1 and CDR2 (germline): LNHDA, SQIVND (reference sequence). Trimming cost V 3 bases and J 4 bases, with 12 bases left between them. The CDR3 bases are TGTGCCAGTAGTATTAACGGGGAAGGCTATGGCTACACCTTC. It encodes CASSINGEGYGYTF. Combining the CDR3 with reference TRBV19 and TRBJ1-2 gives the whole variable domain DGGITQSPKYLFRKEGQNVTLSCEQNLNHDAMYWYRQDPGQGLRLIYYSQIVNDFQKGDIAEGYSVSREKKESFPLTVTSAQKNPTAFYLCASSINGEGYGYTFGSGTRLTVV.

The chain employs TRBV7-9 and TRBJ1-3; the match to TRBD1 covers 7 bases. Germline V gene sequence: CDR1 SEHNR, CDR2 FQNEAQ (reference sequence). CDR3 length equals 15 residues. The V gene end was trimmed by 5 bases and the J gene end by 5 bases; junction bases not matched to a gene: 9. The CDR3 DNA reads as TGTGCCAGCAGCGTAGAGGGGGCTCAACGAAACACCATATATTTT. Translating gives CASSVEGAQRNTIYF.

The V and J genes are TRBV29-1 and TRBJ2-1; D unresolved. Germline CDR1 reads SQVTM; CDR2 reads ANQGSEA. V shed 8 bases and J shed 7 bases, with 15 bases lying between them. The CDR3 consists of 12 residues. As DNA, the CDR3 is TGCAGCATCACCCCGGGTCGAAATGAGCAGTTCTTC. Translating gives CSITPGRNEQFF.

The rearrangement joins TRBV19 to TRBJ2-4; 7 positions match TRBD1. From germline, CDR1 is LNHDA and CDR2 SQIVND (reference sequence). V trimming: 3 bases; J trimming: 0 bases; junction bases outside the gene matches: 2. The CDR3 spans 15 residues. This CDR3 is CASSMDRLAKNIQYF. CDR3 nucleotides: TGTGCCAGTAGTATGGACAGGTTAGCCAAAAACATTCAGTACTTC.

V gene TRBV19 combines with J gene TRBJ1-1; 9 bases align to TRBD1. Germline CDR1 reads LNHDA; CDR2 reads SQIVND (reference sequence). With V trimmed by 4 bases and J by 5 bases, 8 bases remained unmatched. This CDR3 comprises 15 residues. CDR3 amino acids: CASSTWTGAETEAFF. CDR3 in DNA: TGTGCCAGTAGTACATGGACAGGGGCAGAAACTGAAGCTTTCTTT.

This clone came up once. This chain joins TRBV24-1 and TRBJ2-1; 13 nucleotides agree with TRBD2. This CDR3 comprises 16 residues. Germline CDR1 is KGHDR and CDR2 is SFDVKD. J gave up 6 bases and V 9 bases, and 10 bases lay outside the gene matches. DNA for the CDR3: TGTGCCACCGGTAGGATGACTAGCGGGGGGATCAATGAGCAGTTCTTC. Amino acids: CATGRMTSGGINEQFF.

The rearrangement joins TRBV30 to TRBJ2-3; maybe TRBD1 (6 bases). The CDR3 totals 13 residues. Between the trimmed V and J ends, which lost 1 base and 3 bases, there was a span of 8 bases. Per germline, CDR1 GTSNPN and CDR2 SVGIG (reference sequence). In DNA form, the CDR3 reads TGTGCCTGGAGTGGACAGGTTACAGATACGCAGTATTTT. Translated, it gives CAWSGQVTDTQYF. Combining the CDR3 with reference TRBV30 and TRBJ2-3 gives the whole variable domain SQTIHQWPATLVQPVGSPLSLECTVEGTSNPNLYWYRQAAGRGLQLLFYSVGIGQISSEVPQNLSASRPQDRQFILSSKKLLLSDSGFYLCAWSGQVTDTQYFGPGTRLTVL.

This chain connects TRBV5-1 to TRBJ2-4; TRBD2 agrees at 8 bases. The V gene end was trimmed by 4 bases and the J gene end by 7 bases; junction bases not matched to a gene: 7. The CDR3 has 14 residues. CDR1 is SGHRS and CDR2 is YFSETQ in the germline V gene. For the CDR3, the DNA is TGCGCCAGCAGCCGGGAGGGGGTTAGGAACATTCAGTACTTC. It specifies CASSREGVRNIQYF.

The chain recombines TRBV28 with TRBJ1-4; the D is unclear. This CDR3 has 13 residues. V lost 6 bases to trimming and J lost 3 bases, with 8 bases between them. Germline CDR1 and CDR2: MDHEN and SYDVKM. The CDR3 loop is CASRVLANEKLFF. Here the CDR3 DNA reads TGTGCCAGCAGGGTGTTAGCTAATGAAAAACTGTTTTTT.

There are a few counts of this clone. The rearrangement links TRBV12-3 or TRBV12-4 to TRBJ2-2; perhaps TRBD1 as D (5 bases). The germline V and J ends were trimmed by 6 bases and 6 bases, with 8 bases remaining between them. The CDR3 is 12 residues long. The CDR3 coding sequence is TGTGCCAGCAGCACAGGTTCCGGGGAGCTGTTTTTT. It codes for CASSTGSGELFF.

The chain links TRBV24-1 to TRBJ2-1; 11 nucleotides match TRBD1. The germline gives CDR1 KGHDR, CDR2 SFDVKD. CDR3 size: 21 residues. The J segment lost 0 bases and the V segment lost 4 bases, leaving 16 bases of the junction unmatched. CDR3 DNA sequence: TGTGCCACCAGTGACCCCAACCCGGGACAGGGGGAGCGGAGCTCCTACAATGAGCAGTTCTTC. It yields the protein CATSDPNPGQGERSSYNEQFF.

The rearrangement joins TRBV21-1 to TRBJ1-6; TRBD1 is the table's D call, not checked against the DNA. TRBV21-1 is assigned pseudogene status. This CDR3 region has 14 residues. CDR3 protein: CASSPEGGHSPLHF. DNA for the CDR3: TGTGCCAGCAGCCCTGAAGGGGGCCATTCACCCCTCCACTTT.

The V call is TRBV29-1, the J call TRBJ1-1; 7 bases match TRBD1. Trimming at V came to 1 base and at J to 0 bases, leaving 8 bases not matched to a gene. This CDR3 has 16 amino acids. Germline loops: CDR1 SQVTM, CDR2 ANQGSEA. The CDR3 protein is CSVEGKGGTVNTEAFF. In DNA form, the CDR3 reads TGCAGCGTTGAAGGTAAAGGGGGGACAGTGAACACTGAAGCTTTCTTT.

The chain has TRBV4-2 and TRBJ2-5, with 7 bases identical to TRBD2. The CDR3 is made up of 14 amino acids. The trim removed 6 bases at V and 2 bases at J, leaving 6 bases unmatched. Germline CDR1 is LGHNA and CDR2 is YNFKEQ. The chain's CDR3 is CASRLTGGQETQYF. CDR3 bases: TGTGCCAGCAGACTCACGGGGGGACAAGAGACCCAGTACTTC.

The rearrangement joins TRBV5-4 to TRBJ1-2; 7 bases line up with TRBD1. This CDR3 region has 16 residues. Trimming at V came to 4 bases and at J to 2 bases, leaving 11 bases not matched to a gene. Germline lookup yields CDR1 SGHNT and CDR2 YYREEE (reference sequence). In nucleotides, the CDR3 is TGTGCCAGCAGCAATTGGGACAGACCGATAAACTATGGCTACACCTTC. It specifies CASSNWDRPINYGYTF.

This chain joins TRBV4-1 and TRBJ2-7; a weak D match, TRBD1 (6 bases). Trimming removed 0 bases at V and 3 bases at J, with 12 bases between. There are 15 residues in the CDR3. Germline CDR1 is MGHRA and CDR2 is YSYEKL. The CDR3 sequence is CASSQEFNRDYEQYF. The CDR3 DNA is TGCGCCAGCAGCCAAGAGTTCAACAGGGACTACGAGCAGTACTTC.

The chain recombines TRBV19 with TRBJ2-2; D call uncertain. Germline loops: CDR1 LNHDA, CDR2 SQIVND (reference sequence). Between the trimmed V and J ends, which lost 9 bases and 0 bases, there was a span of 14 bases. The CDR3 has 15 residues. The CDR3 sequence is CASATRVTNTGELFF. CDR3 bases: TGTGCCAGCGCGACCCGGGTCACGAACACCGGGGAGCTGTTTTTT. Using reference TRBV19 and TRBJ2-2 for the parts outside the CDR3, the full variable domain is DGGITQSPKYLFRKEGQNVTLSCEQNLNHDAMYWYRQDPGQGLRLIYYSQIVNDFQKGDIAEGYSVSREKKESFPLTVTSAQKNPTAFYLCASATRVTNTGELFFGEGSRLTVL.

J is TRBJ1-1 and V is TRBV7-9; D ambiguous. The length of the CDR3 is 12 residues. In germline, CDR1 is SEHNR, CDR2 FQNEAQ (reference sequence). Between the trimmed V and J ends, which lost 3 bases and 6 bases, there was a span of 8 bases. Here the CDR3 DNA reads TGTGCCAGCAGCTTGGCTGTCTCTGAAGCTTTCTTT. Its translation: CASSLAVSEAFF.

With respect to this clone: One junction end disagrees with the germline gene, perhaps due to a read error. The chain employs TRBV19 and TRBJ1-1; 7 bases fit TRBD1. The CDR3 covers 15 residues. The germline gives CDR1 LNHDA, CDR2 SQIVND (reference sequence). The CDR3 sequence: CASRIGGRLNTEAFF. CDR3 bases: TGTGCCAGTAGGATAGGGGGCAGGCTGAACACTGAAGCTTTCTTT.

The chain is built from TRBV25-1 and TRBJ1-5; 9 bases are shared with TRBD1. Germline trimming cut 4 bases from V and 3 bases from J; bases unmatched to any gene: 10. Germline-derived CDR1 and CDR2 are MGHDK and SYGVNS. The CDR3 is 17 amino acids. CDR3 sequence (DNA): TGTGCCAGCAGTGGAGGACAGGGGAGAGGGACCAATCAGCCCCAGCATTTT. Encoded protein: CASSGGQGRGTNQPQHF.

J is TRBJ1-5 and V is TRBV7-8, with TRBD1 matching 7 bases. J gave up 4 bases and V 5 bases, and 11 bases lay outside the gene matches. Germline V lookup: CDR1 SGHVS, CDR2 FQNEAQ. The CDR3 spans 16 residues. DNA for the CDR3: TGTGCCAGCAGCCCAGATACAGGGGCGCGTAATCAGCCCCAGCATTTT. It translates to CASSPDTGARNQPQHF.

This clone is a singleton in its sample. J is TRBJ2-5 and V is TRBV5-1, with unresolved D. CDR3 length: 14 residues. Germline loops: CDR1 SGHRS, CDR2 YFSETQ. The ends were cut back, 0 bases at V and 7 bases at J, with 13 bases in the middle. The CDR3 loop is CASSLGRGPGTQYF. Here the CDR3 DNA reads TGCGCCAGCAGCTTGGGTCGTGGCCCTGGGACCCAGTACTTC.

This clone was detected only a few times. This rearrangement joins TRBV5-6 to TRBJ1-5; 12 bases align to TRBD1. V was pared by 5 bases and J by 8 bases, with 8 bases of the junction left unmatched. Germline V lookup: CDR1 SGHDT, CDR2 YYEEEE. This CDR3 contains 15 residues. The CDR3 DNA follows: TGTGCCAGCAGTGGGACAGGGGGCAAGATGGAGCCCCAGCATTTT. Protein: CASSGTGGKMEPQHF. The entire variable domain, with the rest obtained from reference TRBV5-6 and TRBJ1-5, is as follows: DAGVTQSPTHLIKTRGQQVTLRCSPKSGHDTVSWYQQALGQGPQFIFQYYEEEERQRGNFPDRFSGHQFPNYSSELNVNALLLGDSALYLCASSGTGGKMEPQHFGDGTRLSIL.

The V call is TRBV7-8, the J call TRBJ2-1, with D unresolved. The CDR3 is 14 amino acids. Germline lookup yields CDR1 SGHVS and CDR2 FQNEAQ. The V end lost 2 bases, the J end lost 5 bases, and 10 bases lay between the germline ends. DNA of the CDR3: TGTGCCAGCAGCTTAAGGTCCCAGGACAATGAGCAGTTCTTC. Amino acid sequence: CASSLRSQDNEQFF.